This T cell receptor (beta chain) is from a study of blood T cell repertoires in COVID-19. Across the study: Whether acute or convalescent, the COVID-19 samples came from the United States, Italy and Spain. In each case, the material was cDNA or gDNA derived from T cells, B-cell-depleted T cells, or PBMCs.

The germline CDR1 and CDR2 sequences are ENHRY and SYGVKD. This CDR3 spans 12 amino acids. Original processing notes: Reference gene primer amplification gave nucleated cell count estimates. Profiling relied on immunoSEQ multiplex PCR, and the TCRdb table lists in-frame clones only, not all of them. D and trimming were read from the DNA, whereas the V and J calls and clone size are those reported in that table. The sample includes 210,000 or so clones, around 82% of them seen just once. Of note for this clone: The junction departs from the called germline gene at one end, perhaps through a read error.

This chain uses TRBV10-3 with TRBJ1-1, with D possibly being TRBD1 (5 bases). Sequenced: peripheral blood. The TCR comes from a man between 50 and 59 years old with active or convalescent COVID-19. DNA of the CDR3: TGTGCCGTCAGGGCAACGAACACTGAAGCTTTCTTT. Amino acids: CAVRATNTEAFF.